The clone carrying this TCR beta chain was seen at least ten times. Its target is unknown. These data originate in a study of tumor-infiltrating lymphocytes in primary liver carcinoma. Broader study findings: Tumor-adjacent and tumor-blood pairs showed less overlap than tumor region pairs.

The V end lost 0 bases, the J end lost 5 bases, and 14 bases lay between the germline ends. Germline loops: CDR1 LGHNA, CDR2 YNFKEQ. The CDR3 runs to 16 residues. Investigators took RNA and DNA out together from roughly 20-30 mg of unsorted bulk tissue. The investigators made TCR beta cDNA from approximately 500 ng total RNA, using a constant-region primer. Generation of the TCR beta libraries relied on three nested multiplex PCR rounds using slightly modified ARM-PCR. Each of the first two PCR rounds ran roughly 9 cycles with TRBV1-TRBV30 forward and C-beta reverse primers. MiXCR, applied by TCRdb to the multiplex PCR reads, yields one record per CDR3 protein. There are roughly 120,000 distinct CDR3 sequences in the sample; around 60% occur only once, and roughly 7.9% lies in the top ten.

The sample comprised liver tumor tissue from sampling region 3. Subset here: tumor region T3, left-lateral pole. V usage is TRBV4-2 and J usage is TRBJ2-4; D might be TRBD1 (6 bases). This sequence was found in a woman aged 55-70 years with primary liver carcinoma and hepatitis B virus infection. The CDR3 sequence: CASSQDGYAGENIQYF. Written as DNA, the CDR3 is TGTGCCAGCAGCCAAGATGGGTATGCAGGGGAAAACATTCAGTACTTC.